This T cell receptor (beta chain) was retrieved from a study of CDR3 diversity in severe acne. TCRdb reprocessed the PCR reads via MiXCR and lists one record per CDR3 protein. The table records around 94,000 distinct CDR3 sequences, around 56% of them present only once. The TCR was taken from a male donor with acne. Sequencing was performed on blood.

The CDR3 is CATSRVMTSGSYEQYF. The CDR3 region has the DNA TGTGCCACCAGCAGAGTTATGACTAGCGGGAGTTACGAGCAGTACTTC. The V gene is TRBV15, the J gene TRBJ2-7; 12 bases line up with TRBD2. This CDR3 has 16 amino acids. Germline V gene data show CDR1 as LNHNV and CDR2 as YYDKDF (reference sequence). Trimming at V came to 1 base and at J to 4 bases, leaving 5 bases not matched to a gene.